This T cell receptor (beta chain) was recorded in a study of blood T cell repertoires in COVID-19. Study details: Italy, Spain and the United States were the sources of the convalescent and acute COVID-19 samples. PBMCs, B-cell-depleted T cells, or T cells provided the cDNA or gDNA that made up the material.

Between the trimmed V and J ends, which lost 7 bases and 2 bases, there was a span of 14 bases. Germline CDR1 reads MNHEY; CDR2 reads SVGAGI. CDR3 length: 14 residues. In the study's own analysis: Amplification with reference gene primers provided the estimates of nucleated cell counts. Some clones are missing from TCRdb's copy, which holds only in-frame ones; the method was immunoSEQ multiplex PCR. V, J and clone size were drawn from that table, and D and trimming were deduced from the DNA. In the table there are about 120,000 clones, approximately 80% of which are singletons. This clone was detected only a few times.

This TCR was sampled from a human donor in a cohort sampled during active COVID-19. Sequenced input: peripheral blood. This chain links TRBV6-5 with TRBJ1-2; TRBD1 is a possible D gene (5 bases). CDR3 in DNA: TGTGCCAGCACGGGGACTGGGGACAACTATGGCTACACCTTC. Translating gives CASTGTGDNYGYTF.